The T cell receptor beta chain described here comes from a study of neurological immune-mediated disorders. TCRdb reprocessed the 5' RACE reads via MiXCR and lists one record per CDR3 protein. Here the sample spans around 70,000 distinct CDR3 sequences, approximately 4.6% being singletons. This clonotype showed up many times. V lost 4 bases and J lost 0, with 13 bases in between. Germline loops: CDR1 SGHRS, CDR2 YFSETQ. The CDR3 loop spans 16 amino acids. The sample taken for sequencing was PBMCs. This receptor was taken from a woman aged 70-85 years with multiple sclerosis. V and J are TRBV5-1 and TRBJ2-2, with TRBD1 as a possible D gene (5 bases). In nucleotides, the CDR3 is TGCGCCAGCAGCCCCCAGGGTGGATCGAACACCGGGGAGCTGTTTTTT. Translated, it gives CASSPQGGSNTGELFF.